Listed below are T cell receptor beta chains from one sample, sequenced in a study of blood T cell repertoires in COVID-19. The protocol was immunoSEQ multiplex PCR, while the TCRdb copy is restricted to in-frame clones and leaves out a portion. Of 200,000 to 300,000 clones in the sample, 75% to 85% were seen once. Sequenced input: peripheral blood. The source is a human donor in a cohort sampled during active COVID-19. Each CDR3 is given with its conserved first and last residue. D genes are given only for firm matches. Clone sizes are given selectively: once, few, many, or a class where the clone is expanded.

cdr3_aa	cdr3_nt	d_call	clone_size	v_call	j_call
CASSIMNTEAFF	TGTGCCAGCAGTATAATGAACACTGAAGCTTTCTTT	.	.	TRBV12-3/TRBV12-4	TRBJ1-1
CASSRSGTGGMNYGYTF	TGTGCCAGCAGTCGTAGTGGGACAGGGGGCATGAACTATGGCTACACCTTC	TRBD1	.	TRBV6-6	TRBJ1-2
CATSDLGQGQETQYF	TGTGCCACCAGTGATTTGGGACAGGGACAAGAGACCCAGTACTTC	TRBD1	once	TRBV24-1	TRBJ2-5
CASSLQGQKPYEQYF	TGTGCCAGCAGTTTACAGGGACAGAAACCCTACGAGCAGTACTTC	TRBD1	.	TRBV6-5	TRBJ2-7
CASSQVMAGPYNEQFF	TGTGCCAGCAGCCAGGTGATGGCGGGGCCTTACAATGAGCAGTTCTTC	.	once	TRBV4-2	TRBJ2-1
CASSGALGAVEQYF	TGTGCCAGCAGCGGCGCTCTGGGAGCGGTCGAGCAGTACTTC	.	.	TRBV7-2	TRBJ2-7
CASMVRGSSYNEQFF	TGTGCCAGCATGGTGCGGGGGAGCTCCTACAATGAGCAGTTCTTC	TRBD2	.	TRBV6-5	TRBJ2-1
CASKPDRGRNTEAFF	TGTGCCAGTAAGCCCGACAGGGGACGGAACACTGAAGCTTTCTTT	TRBD1	.	TRBV19	TRBJ1-1
CASSLDQNSPLHF	TGTGCCAGCAGCTTAGATCAGAATTCACCCCTCCACTTT	.	once	TRBV11-2	TRBJ1-6
CASSPDRGQPQHF	TGTGCCAGCAGTCCCGACAGGGGGCAGCCCCAGCATTTT	TRBD1	.	TRBV6-5	TRBJ1-5
CASRPGTGGSPLHF	TGTGCCAGCAGACCCGGGACAGGAGGTTCACCCCTCCACTTT	TRBD1	.	TRBV6-5	TRBJ1-6
CASSLVLNEQFF	TGCGCCAGCAGCTTGGTTCTCAATGAGCAGTTCTTC	.	.	TRBV5-1	TRBJ2-1
CASSVGSQDSPLHF	TGTGCCAGCAGCGTAGGTAGTCAAGATTCACCCCTCCACTTT	.	.	TRBV9	TRBJ1-6
CASSLTSVADTQYF	TGCGCCAGCAGCCTAACTAGCGTAGCAGATACGCAGTATTTT	TRBD2	.	TRBV5-1	TRBJ2-3
CASSDRTGPGKTQYF	TGTGCCAGCAGTGATCGGACAGGGCCGGGGAAGACCCAGTACTTC	TRBD1	.	TRBV25-1	TRBJ2-5
CASSWTRYQETQYF	TGTGCCAGCAGCTGGACAAGGTACCAAGAGACCCAGTACTTC	.	.	TRBV5-6	TRBJ2-5
CASSYSQGPISYEQYF	TGTGCCAGCAGTTACTCTCAGGGTCCGATCTCCTACGAGCAGTACTTC	.	few	TRBV6-2/TRBV6-3	TRBJ2-7
CASSDGQGINSPLHF	TGTGCCAGCAGTGACGGACAGGGAATTAATTCACCCCTCCACTTT	TRBD1	.	TRBV6-4	TRBJ1-6
CASSTTRQLNQPQHF	TGTGCCAGCAGTACCACGCGACAGCTTAATCAGCCCCAGCATTTT	.	.	TRBV6-5	TRBJ1-5
CASSHGGGKNIQYF	TGTGCCAGCAGTCACGGGGGGGGCAAAAACATTCAGTACTTC	TRBD2	once	TRBV6-2/TRBV6-3	TRBJ2-4
CASRTGTITYEQYF	TGTGCCAGCAGAACCGGGACAATTACCTACGAGCAGTACTTC	.	.	TRBV6-1	TRBJ2-7
CASSRGAGANVLTF	TGTGCCAGCAGCAGGGGGGCCGGGGCCAACGTCCTGACTTTC	.	.	TRBV6-5	TRBJ2-6
CASSESGTSDNEQFF	TGTGCCAGCAGTGAATCCGGGACTAGCGACAATGAGCAGTTCTTC	TRBD2	.	TRBV6-4	TRBJ2-1
CASSLTGASTDTQYF	TGTGCCAGCAGTCTTACAGGGGCAAGCACAGATACGCAGTATTTT	TRBD1	.	TRBV3-1/TRBV3-2	TRBJ2-3
CSGRWTSGGGGELFF	TGCAGCGGGAGATGGACTAGCGGAGGGGGTGGGGAGCTGTTTTTT	TRBD2	.	TRBV29-1	TRBJ2-2
CASSRRDRGLASFNNEQFF	TGTGCCAGCAGTCGCCGGGACAGGGGGCTCGCTAGCTTCAACAATGAGCAGTTCTTC	TRBD1	.	TRBV6-6	TRBJ2-1
CASSLGAVWARQTEAFF	TGTGCCAGCAGTTTGGGTGCTGTCTGGGCCAGACAAACTGAAGCTTTCTTT	.	.	TRBV28	TRBJ1-1
CASSIEQGITGELFF	TGTGCCAGTAGTATAGAACAGGGTATCACCGGGGAGCTGTTTTTT	.	.	TRBV19	TRBJ2-2
CASSITTGGTNEKLFF	TGTGCCAGTAGTATCACGACAGGGGGCACTAATGAAAAACTGTTTTTT	TRBD1	.	TRBV19	TRBJ1-4
CASSPRSGSGANVLTF	TGTGCCAGCTCACCCCGATCGGGGTCTGGGGCCAACGTCCTGACTTTC	.	.	TRBV18	TRBJ2-6
CASSRKPQGYEQYF	TGTGCCAGCAGTCGGAAGCCCCAGGGATACGAGCAGTACTTC	.	once	TRBV27	TRBJ2-7
CASSSTSGGDTQYF	TGCGCCAGCAGCTCTACTAGCGGGGGAGATACGCAGTATTTT	TRBD2	.	TRBV5-1	TRBJ2-3
CSVGTEWETQYF	TGCAGCGTTGGTACTGAGTGGGAGACCCAGTACTTC	.	many	TRBV29-1	TRBJ2-5
CASRSLGGGTLIGNQPQHF	TGTGCCAGCAGGTCTCTTGGGGGGGGGACCCTAATAGGAAATCAGCCCCAGCATTTT	.	.	TRBV28	TRBJ1-5
CASTQAAPQGGGYTF	TGTGCCAGTACCCAGGCGGCCCCCCAAGGGGGTGGCTACACCTTC	.	.	TRBV19	TRBJ1-2
CASDFGNEQFF	TGTGCCAGCGACTTTGGCAATGAGCAGTTCTTC	.	once	TRBV2	TRBJ2-1
CAWSSNGGEQYF	TGTGCCTGGAGCTCTAATGGTGGCGAGCAGTACTTC	.	.	TRBV30	TRBJ2-7
CASSPTRGPRVSYNSPLHF	TGTGCCAGCAGTCCCACCCGGGGTCCACGAGTTTCCTATAATTCACCCCTCCACTTT	.	.	TRBV27	TRBJ1-6
CASSRTGGLYGYTF	TGTGCCAGCAGCCGGACAGGGGGTCTCTATGGCTACACCTTC	TRBD1	.	TRBV5-6	TRBJ1-2
CASSPDRNTGELFF	TGTGCCAGCTCACCCGACAGGAACACCGGGGAGCTGTTTTTT	.	many	TRBV18	TRBJ2-2
CASSRGTFGYTF	TGTGCCAGCAGCCGGGGAACCTTCGGCTACACCTTC	.	once	TRBV12-3/TRBV12-4	TRBJ1-2
CATSREQGANQPQHF	TGTGCCACCAGCAGAGAACAGGGGGCTAATCAGCCCCAGCATTTT	TRBD1	.	TRBV15	TRBJ1-5
CASSLHGQGVYEQYF	TGTGCCAGCAGCCTACATGGACAGGGAGTTTACGAGCAGTACTTC	TRBD1	.	TRBV7-2	TRBJ2-7
CASSWGGTPSYEQYF	TGTGCCAGCAGCTGGGGGGGGACTCCCTCCTACGAGCAGTACTTC	TRBD2	.	TRBV5-4	TRBJ2-7
CASSQQGHTGELFF	TGTGCCAGCAGCCAACAGGGCCACACCGGGGAGCTGTTTTTT	.	.	TRBV6-5	TRBJ2-2
CSASSSTGTVNSPLHF	TGCAGTGCTAGTTCCTCCACCGGGACAGTTAATTCACCCCTCCACTTT	TRBD1	few	TRBV20-1	TRBJ1-6
CASSYETLTSYSTDTQYF	TGTGCCAGCAGTTACGAAACCCTGACAAGCTATAGCACAGATACGCAGTATTTT	.	.	TRBV6-2/TRBV6-3	TRBJ2-3
CASSVGAGYGYEQYF	TGTGCCAGCAGCGTAGGGGCAGGGTATGGGTACGAGCAGTACTTC	.	.	TRBV9	TRBJ2-7
CASSLLSGGALDTQYF	TGTGCCAGTAGTCTCCTTAGCGGGGGGGCGCTAGATACGCAGTATTTT	TRBD2	.	TRBV19	TRBJ2-3
CASSVGDRRPQHF	TGTGCCAGCAGTGTCGGAGATCGACGGCCCCAGCATTTT	.	.	TRBV28	TRBJ1-5